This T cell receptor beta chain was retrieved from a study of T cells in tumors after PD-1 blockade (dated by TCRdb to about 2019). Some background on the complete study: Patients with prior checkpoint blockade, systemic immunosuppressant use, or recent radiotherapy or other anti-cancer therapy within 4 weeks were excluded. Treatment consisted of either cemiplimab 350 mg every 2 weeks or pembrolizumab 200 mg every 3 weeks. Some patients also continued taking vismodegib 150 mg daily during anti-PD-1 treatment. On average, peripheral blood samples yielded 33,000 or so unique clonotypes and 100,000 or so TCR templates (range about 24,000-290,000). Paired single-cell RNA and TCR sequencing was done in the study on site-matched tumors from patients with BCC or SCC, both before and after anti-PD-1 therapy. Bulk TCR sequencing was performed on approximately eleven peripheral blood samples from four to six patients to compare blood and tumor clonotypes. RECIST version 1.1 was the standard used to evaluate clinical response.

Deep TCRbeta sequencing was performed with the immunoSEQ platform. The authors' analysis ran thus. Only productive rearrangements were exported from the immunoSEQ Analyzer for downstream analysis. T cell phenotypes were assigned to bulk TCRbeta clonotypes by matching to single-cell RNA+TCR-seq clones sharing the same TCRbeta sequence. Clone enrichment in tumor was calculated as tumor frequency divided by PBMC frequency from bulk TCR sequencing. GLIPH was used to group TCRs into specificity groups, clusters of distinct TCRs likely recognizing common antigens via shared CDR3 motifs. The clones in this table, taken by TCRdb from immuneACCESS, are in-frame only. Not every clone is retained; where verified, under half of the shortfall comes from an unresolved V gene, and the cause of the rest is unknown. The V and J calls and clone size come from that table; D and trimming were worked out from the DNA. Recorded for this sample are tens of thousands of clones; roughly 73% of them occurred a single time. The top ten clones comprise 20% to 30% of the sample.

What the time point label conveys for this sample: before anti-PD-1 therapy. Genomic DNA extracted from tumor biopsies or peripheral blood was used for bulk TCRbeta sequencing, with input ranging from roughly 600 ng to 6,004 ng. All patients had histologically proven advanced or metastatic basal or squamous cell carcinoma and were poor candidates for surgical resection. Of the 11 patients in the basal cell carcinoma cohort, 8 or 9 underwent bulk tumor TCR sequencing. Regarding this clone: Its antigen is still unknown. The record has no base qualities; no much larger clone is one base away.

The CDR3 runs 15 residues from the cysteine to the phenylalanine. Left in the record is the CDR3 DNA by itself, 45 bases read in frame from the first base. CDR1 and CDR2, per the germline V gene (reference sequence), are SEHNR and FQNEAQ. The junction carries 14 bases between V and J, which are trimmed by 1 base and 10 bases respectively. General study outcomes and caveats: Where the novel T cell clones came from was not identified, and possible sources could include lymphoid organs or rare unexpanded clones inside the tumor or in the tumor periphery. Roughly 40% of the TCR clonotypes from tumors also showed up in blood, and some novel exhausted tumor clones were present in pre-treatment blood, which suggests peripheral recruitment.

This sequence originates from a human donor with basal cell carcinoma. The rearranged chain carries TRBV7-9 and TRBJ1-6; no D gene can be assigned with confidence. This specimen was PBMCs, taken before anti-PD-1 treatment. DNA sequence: TGTGCCAGCAGCTTAGTTGCCCAGGAGGGCTCACCCCTCCACTTT. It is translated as CASSLVAQEGSPLHF.